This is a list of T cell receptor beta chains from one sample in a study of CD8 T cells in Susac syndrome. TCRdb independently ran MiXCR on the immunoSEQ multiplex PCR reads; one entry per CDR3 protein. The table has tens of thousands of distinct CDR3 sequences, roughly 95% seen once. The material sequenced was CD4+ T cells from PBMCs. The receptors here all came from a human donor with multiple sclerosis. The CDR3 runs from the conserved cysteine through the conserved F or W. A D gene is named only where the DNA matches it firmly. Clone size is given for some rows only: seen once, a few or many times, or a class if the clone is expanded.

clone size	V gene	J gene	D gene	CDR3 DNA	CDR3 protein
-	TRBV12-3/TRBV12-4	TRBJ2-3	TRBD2	TGTGCCAGCAGTTTTCGCGGGGGGGTTACAGATACGCAGTATTTT	CASSFRGGVTDTQYF
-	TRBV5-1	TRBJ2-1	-	TGCGCCAGCAGCTTGGTACGGGGGACCTACAATGAGCAGTTCTTC	CASSLVRGTYNEQFF
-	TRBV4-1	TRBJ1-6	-	TGCGCCAGCAGCCCCCCTCGGACCCGGGCCTATAATTCACCCCTCCACTTT	CASSPPRTRAYNSPLHF
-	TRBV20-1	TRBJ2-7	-	TGCAGTGCTAGAGATGCAAGGTCCTCCTACGAGCAGTACTTC	CSARDARSSYEQYF
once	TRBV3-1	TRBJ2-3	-	TGTGCCAGCGGCCGGCCCCTGGGCACAGATACGCAGTATTTT	CASGRPLGTDTQYF
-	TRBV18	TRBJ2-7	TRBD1	TGTGCCAGCTCACCACCCAGGGGCCAGGACAGGGAAAGGACGAGGCAGTACTTC	CASSPPRGQDRERTRQYF
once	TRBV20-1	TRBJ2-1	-	TGCAGTGCTAGAGACGTCACAGGGTCGATCTACAATGAGCAGTTCTTC	CSARDVTGSIYNEQFF
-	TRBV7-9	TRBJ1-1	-	TGTGCCAGCAGCCCCGGTATCGGAGTTAACACTGAAGCTTTCTTT	CASSPGIGVNTEAFF
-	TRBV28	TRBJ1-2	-	TGTGCCAGCAGTTCCCCTACTACGTCTGGCTACACCTTC	CASSSPTTSGYTF
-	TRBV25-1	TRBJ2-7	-	TGTGCCAGCAGTGAGGTAGGGCAGGGCTACTACGAGCAGTACTTC	CASSEVGQGYYEQYF
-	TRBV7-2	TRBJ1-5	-	TGTGCCAGCACCCTTGGGGGGGGGCCCCAGCATTTT	CASTLGGGPQHF
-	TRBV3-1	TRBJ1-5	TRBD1	TGTGCCAGCAGCTCCGGGACAGGAACCCAGCCCCAGCATTTT	CASSSGTGTQPQHF
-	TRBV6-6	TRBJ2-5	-	TGTGCCAGCAGTTACTCGGGGCAAGAGACCCAGTACTTC	CASSYSGQETQYF
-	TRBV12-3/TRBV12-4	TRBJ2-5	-	TGTGCCACTGGGAGAGGAGTAGAAGAGACCCAGTACTTC	CATGRGVEETQYF
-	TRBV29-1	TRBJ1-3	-	TGCAGCGTCACAAGTGGAGGAAACACCATATATTTT	CSVTSGGNTIYF
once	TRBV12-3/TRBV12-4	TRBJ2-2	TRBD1	TGTGCCAGCAGTTTGTACAGGGGGCGTTGGACCGGGGAGCTGTTTTTT	CASSLYRGRWTGELFF
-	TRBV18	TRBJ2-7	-	TGTGCCAGCTCACCAAGGGGTGAAGCCTACGAGCAGTACTTC	CASSPRGEAYEQYF
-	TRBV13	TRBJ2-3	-	TGTGCCAGCAGCTATCTCCGGGAGTTAGAGACGCAGTATTTT	CASSYLRELETQYF
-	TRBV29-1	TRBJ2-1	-	TGCAGCGTTGAGGAGAGCTCCTACAATGAGCAGTTCTTC	CSVEESSYNEQFF
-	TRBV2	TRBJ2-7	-	TGTGCCAGCAGTGTAAACACCCTGGGACCGACCTACGAGCAGTACTTC	CASSVNTLGPTYEQYF
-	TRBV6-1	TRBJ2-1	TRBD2	TGTGCCAGCAGCCAGAACCGGCGGGGGGGCTCCTACAATGAGCAGTTCTTC	CASSQNRRGGSYNEQFF
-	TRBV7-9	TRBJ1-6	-	TGTGCCAGCAGCTTAGGATTAATGGGACGGGACTCACCCCTCCACTTT	CASSLGLMGRDSPLHF
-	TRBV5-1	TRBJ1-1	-	TGCGCCAGCAGCTTGATTTCGAAGGCTGAAGCTTTCTTT	CASSLISKAEAFF
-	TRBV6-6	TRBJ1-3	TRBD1	TGTGCCAGCAGGCAAACAGGGGGCAGGAACACCATATATTTT	CASRQTGGRNTIYF
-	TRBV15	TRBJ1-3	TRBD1	TGTGCCACCAGCAGAGGTGGGACAGGGCCTAATGCCGTATATTTT	CATSRGGTGPNAVYF
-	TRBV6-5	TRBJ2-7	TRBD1	TGTGCCAGCATTGACGGACAGGGCTCCCGAGAGCAGTACTTC	CASIDGQGSREQYF
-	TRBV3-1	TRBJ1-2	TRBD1	TGTGCCAGCAGCCAAGCAGAGACAGGGGTCTATGGCTACACCTTC	CASSQAETGVYGYTF
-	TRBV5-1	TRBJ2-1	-	TGCGCCAGCAGCGGGCTTTACAATGAGCAGTTCTTC	CASSGLYNEQFF
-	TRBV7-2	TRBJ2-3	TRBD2	TGTGCCAGCAGTTCCACCGGGACTAGCGGGTTGGCGCAGTATTTT	CASSSTGTSGLAQYF
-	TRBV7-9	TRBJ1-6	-	TGTGCCTCTACTCGGGAGGGTAATTCACCCCTCCACTTT	CASTREGNSPLHF
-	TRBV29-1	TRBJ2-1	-	TGCAGCGTTGAAGCGGACTCCGACAGGTGGGCCCTCAATGAGCAGTTCTTC	CSVEADSDRWALNEQFF
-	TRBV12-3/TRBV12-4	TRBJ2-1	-	TGTGCCAGCAGATCCTCCGGGACCCCGAACAATGAGCAGTTCTTC	CASRSSGTPNNEQFF
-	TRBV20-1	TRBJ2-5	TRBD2	TGCAGTGCTAGAGACCCTCTAGCGGGGGTAGAGACCCAGTACTTC	CSARDPLAGVETQYF
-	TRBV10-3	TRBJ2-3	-	TGTGCCATAAGGGACTCCCGCACAGATACGCAGTATTTT	CAIRDSRTDTQYF
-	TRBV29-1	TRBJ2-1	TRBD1	TGCAGCCCCCCCTTCGCAGGGGGCTATGATGAGCAGTTCTTC	CSPPFAGGYDEQFF
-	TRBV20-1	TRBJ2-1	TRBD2	TGCAGTGCGCCGTATTCGGGGGGAATTATCAATGAGCAGTTCTTC	CSAPYSGGIINEQFF